Described below is a single T cell receptor beta chain sequence and its context. Its target antigen remains unknown. No base qualities exist here, and no much larger clone lies one base off it. The data stem from a study of blood T cells in healthy people across ages (dated by TCRdb to 2015 to 2017). About the full investigation: In model experiments, roughly one uniquely barcoded TCR beta cDNA molecule per two T cells was captured by template switching. To track age-related changes in TCR beta repertoire diversity, the study relied on deep sequencing normalized with unique cDNA molecular identifiers. Donors were grouped into four age groups: young (average approximately 15 years), middle-aged (around 39), aged (62) and long-lived (82). To avoid experimental bias, donors of different ages were randomly spread across the sequencing lanes. Two additional independent replicas of 1 million unique cDNA reads from the same blood draw were analyzed for two donors (one aged 18 to 29 and one aged 80 or older). Study-wide conclusions, independent of this receptor: Donor CMV infection status was unknown, potentially confounding age-related changes in expanded clonotypes. Observed TCR beta diversity per million T cells fell roughly linearly with age, and a significant reduction was already apparent by age roughly 40. Compared with the aged group, the long-lived group had more naive CD4+ T cells, fewer expanded clones and increased TCR diversity, a pattern suggesting age selection. Observed TCR beta diversity correlated strongly with the percentage of naive T cells measured by flow cytometry. Conclusive comparison of naive and antigen-experienced compartments was prevented by the profiling of bulk unsorted PBMCs. Estimates of total diversity based on one million sequenced T cells were regarded as lower bounds and as underestimates.

The library was made by 5' RACE. A second PCR of roughly 7 to 11 cycles was performed with a sample-barcoded 5' primer and a J-beta primer mix. A unique molecular identifier was introduced onto each TCR beta cDNA molecule by a template-switch 5' adaptor carrying 12 random nucleotides. Each sample yielded at least 2.5 million CDR3-containing paired-end reads. The Mint cDNA synthesis kit, primed by a TRBC-specific oligonucleotide, was used to synthesize first-strand cDNA from all RNA. Following uracil-DNA glycosylase treatment, a first 18-cycle PCR with universal primers M1SS and BC2_uni_R was performed on all cDNA. Per the original workflow: For normalization, 1 million high-quality reads were randomly selected from each sample, with every read carrying a distinct molecular identifier. Instead of being binned into consensus sequences, reads with shared molecular identifiers were discarded. MiTCR, run with a Q25 quality threshold and the strictest error-elimination algorithm, handled CDR3 identification, clonotype clustering and error correction. Lower-bound total TCR beta diversity was estimated with a nonparametric unseen species model using Euler transformation. TCRdb trimmed public reads at Q25 via fastp, called clones via MiXCR and kept in-frame beta chains. All rows with the same CDR3 protein become a single entry with the most common DNA and genes. TCRdb, not the authors, supplied the V and J calls. The sample includes 1.5 million to 2 million distinct CDR3 sequences, with about two fifths observed a single time. Under 25% of the sample lies in the top ten.

Donors were a few dozen systemically healthy Caucasian individuals from Russia aged roughly 6 to 90 years. Each donor gave approximately 9.3 milliliters of peripheral blood, collected into EDTA-treated Vacutainer tubes. Ficoll-Paque density-gradient centrifugation was used to isolate PBMCs, with at least 6.5 million per sample. Total RNA, at least 5 micrograms per sample, was extracted from PBMCs with Trizol reagent. Naive CD45RAhigh/CD27high T cell percentages were measured by flow cytometry on a PBMC aliquot from every donor. Including cysteine and phenylalanine, the CDR3 has 16 amino acids. Of all the DNA, just the CDR3 is kept, 48 bases in frame from base 1. CDR1 SGDLS and CDR2 YYNGEE are derived from the germline V gene. From V the trimming removes 4 bases and from J it removes 6 bases, while the gene matches leave 11 bases of the junction unaccounted for.

The TCR originated in a human donor in good health. The rearrangement joined TRBV9 to TRBJ2-1; 9 bases in the middle match TRBD1. The sample comprised blood. The CDR3 is CASSSRRDRAFNEQFF. The DNA is TGTGCCAGCAGCTCTCGAAGGGACAGGGCATTCAATGAGCAGTTCTTC. The entire variable domain, with the stretches around the CDR3 drawn from the reference TRBV9 and TRBJ2-1 proteins, is DSGVTQTPKHLITATGQRVTLRCSPRSGDLSVYWYQQSLDQGLQFLIQYYNGEERAKGNILERFSAQQFPDLHSELNLSSLELGDSALYFCASSSRRDRAFNEQFFGPGTRLTVL.